What follows describes a single TCR beta chain. Its antigen is still unknown. This was the immunoSEQ v3.0 assay at survey level. Only in-frame clones appear in the TCRdb table, and some are missing; sequencing was by immunoSEQ multiplex PCR. Of roughly 50,000 clones listed, 84% are singletons. PBMC samples from each donor numbered at least one pre-ART and at least two post-ART. These data originate in a study of long-term antiretroviral therapy in people with HIV. The study's findings and limits: In the period from the mid-2000s to the late 2010s, blood was collected, possibly under older ART regimens.

The specimen comprised unsorted PBMCs, sampled 0.8 years after starting antiretroviral therapy. The sequence derives from a young woman with HIV.

CDR3 coding DNA: TGTGCCAGCAGCTTCCTAAATTCGGAGCAGTACTTC. This translates into CASSFLNSEQYF. The V call is TRBV5-8, the J call TRBJ2-7; D unclear. Per germline, CDR1 SGHTS and CDR2 YDEGEE. The CDR3 covers 12 residues. V lost 2 bases, J lost 7 bases, and 10 bases lay in between.